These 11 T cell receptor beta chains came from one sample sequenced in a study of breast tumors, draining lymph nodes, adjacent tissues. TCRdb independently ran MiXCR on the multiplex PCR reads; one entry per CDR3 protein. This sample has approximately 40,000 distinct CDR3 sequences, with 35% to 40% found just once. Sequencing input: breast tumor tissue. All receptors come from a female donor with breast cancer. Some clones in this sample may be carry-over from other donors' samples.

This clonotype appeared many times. CDR3 loop: CASSPISATYEQYF. The CDR3 region has the DNA TGTGCCAGCAGTCCCATCAGCGCTACCTACGAGCAGTACTTC. V is TRBV28 and J is TRBJ2-7, with D unresolved. The length of the CDR3 is 14 residues. Germline-derived CDR1 and CDR2 are MDHEN and SYDVKM. The V end was cut by 5 bases, the J end by 2 bases, with 13 bases between.

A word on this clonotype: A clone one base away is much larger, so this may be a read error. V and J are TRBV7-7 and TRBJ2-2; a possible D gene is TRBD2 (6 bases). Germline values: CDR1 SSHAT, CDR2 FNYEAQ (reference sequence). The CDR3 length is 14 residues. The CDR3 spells CASGLEPSTGELFF. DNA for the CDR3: TGTGCTAGCGGCTTAGAACCGAGCACCGGGGAGCTGTTTTTT. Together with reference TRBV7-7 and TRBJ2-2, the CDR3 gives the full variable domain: GAGVSQSPRYKVTKRGQDVTLRCDPISSHATLYWYQQALGQGPEFLTYFNYEAQPDKSGLPSDRFSAERPEGSISTLTIQRTEQRDSAMYRCASGLEPSTGELFFGEGSRLTVL.

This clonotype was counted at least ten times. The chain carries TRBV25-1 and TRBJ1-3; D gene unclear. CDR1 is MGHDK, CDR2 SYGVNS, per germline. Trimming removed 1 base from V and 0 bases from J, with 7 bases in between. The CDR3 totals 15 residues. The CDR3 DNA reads TGTGCCAGCAGTGAATCTGTGAACTCTGGAAACACCATATATTTT. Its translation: CASSESVNSGNTIYF.

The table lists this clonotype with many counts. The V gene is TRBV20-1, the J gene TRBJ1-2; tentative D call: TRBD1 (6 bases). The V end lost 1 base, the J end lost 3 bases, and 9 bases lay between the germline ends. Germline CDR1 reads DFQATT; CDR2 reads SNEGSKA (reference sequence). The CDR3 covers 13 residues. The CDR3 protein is CSARGTVYYGYTF. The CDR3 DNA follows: TGCAGTGCTAGAGGGACAGTTTACTATGGCTACACCTTC.

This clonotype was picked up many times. CDR3 DNA: TGCAGTGCTAGAGACCTAGGGGGCGGGAGTTCCTACAATGAGCAGTTCTTC. Translated: CSARDLGGGSSYNEQFF. J is TRBJ2-1 and V is TRBV20-1, with D perhaps being TRBD1 or TRBD2 (7 bases each). The germline V gene has CDR1 DFQATT and CDR2 SNEGSKA (reference sequence). This CDR3 is 17 amino acids long. The ends were cut back, 0 bases at V and 1 base at J, with 16 bases in the middle.

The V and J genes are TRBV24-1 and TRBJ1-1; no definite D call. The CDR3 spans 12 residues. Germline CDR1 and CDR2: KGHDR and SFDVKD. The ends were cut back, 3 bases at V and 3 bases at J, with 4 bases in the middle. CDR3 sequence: CATSDSDTEAFF. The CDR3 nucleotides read TGTGCCACCAGTGATAGCGACACTGAAGCTTTCTTT.

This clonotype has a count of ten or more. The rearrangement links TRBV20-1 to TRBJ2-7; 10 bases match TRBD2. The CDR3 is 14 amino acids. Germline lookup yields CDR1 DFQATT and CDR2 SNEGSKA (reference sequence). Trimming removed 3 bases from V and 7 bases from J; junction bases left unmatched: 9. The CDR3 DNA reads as TGCAGTGCTAGCCTCCTAGCGGGAGCTGGTGAGCAGTACTTC. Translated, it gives CSASLLAGAGEQYF.

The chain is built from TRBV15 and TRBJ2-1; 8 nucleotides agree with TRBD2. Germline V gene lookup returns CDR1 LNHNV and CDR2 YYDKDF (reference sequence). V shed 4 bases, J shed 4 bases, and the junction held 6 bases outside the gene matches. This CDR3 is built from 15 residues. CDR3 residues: CATSMWREAYNEQFF. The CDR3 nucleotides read TGTGCCACCAGCATGTGGCGGGAGGCTTACAATGAGCAGTTCTTC.

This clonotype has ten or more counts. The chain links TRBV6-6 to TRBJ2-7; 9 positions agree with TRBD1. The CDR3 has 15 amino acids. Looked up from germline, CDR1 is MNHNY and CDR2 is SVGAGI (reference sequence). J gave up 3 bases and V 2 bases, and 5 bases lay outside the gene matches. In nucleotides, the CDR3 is TGTGCCAGCAGTTACCAGACAGGGGGGGGCTACGAGCAGTACTTC. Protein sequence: CASSYQTGGGYEQYF.

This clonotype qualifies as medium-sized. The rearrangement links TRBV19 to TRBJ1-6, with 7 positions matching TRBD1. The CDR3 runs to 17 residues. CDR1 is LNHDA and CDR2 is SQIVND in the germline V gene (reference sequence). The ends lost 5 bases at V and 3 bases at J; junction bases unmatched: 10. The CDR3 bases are TGTGCCAGTAGTGCGCAGGGGGGAGCGGGCTATAATTCACCCCTCCACTTT. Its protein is CASSAQGGAGYNSPLHF.

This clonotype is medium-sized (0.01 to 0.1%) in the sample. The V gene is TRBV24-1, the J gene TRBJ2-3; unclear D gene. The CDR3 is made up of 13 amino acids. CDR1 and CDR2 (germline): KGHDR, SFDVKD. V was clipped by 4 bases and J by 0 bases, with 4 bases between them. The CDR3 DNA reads TGTGCCACCAGTGAGGAGAGCACAGATACGCAGTATTTT. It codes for CATSEESTDTQYF.